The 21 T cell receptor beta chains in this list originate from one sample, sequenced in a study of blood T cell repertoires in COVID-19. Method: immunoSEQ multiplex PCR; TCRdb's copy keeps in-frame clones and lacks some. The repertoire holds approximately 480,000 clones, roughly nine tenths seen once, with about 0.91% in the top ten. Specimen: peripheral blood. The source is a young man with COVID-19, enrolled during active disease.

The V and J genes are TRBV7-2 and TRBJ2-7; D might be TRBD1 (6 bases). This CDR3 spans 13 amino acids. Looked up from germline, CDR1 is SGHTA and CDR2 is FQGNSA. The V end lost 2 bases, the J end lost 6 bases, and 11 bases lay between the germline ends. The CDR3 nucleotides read TGTGCCAGCAGCTTATGGGGGCTGGTCGAGCAGTACTTC. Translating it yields CASSLWGLVEQYF.

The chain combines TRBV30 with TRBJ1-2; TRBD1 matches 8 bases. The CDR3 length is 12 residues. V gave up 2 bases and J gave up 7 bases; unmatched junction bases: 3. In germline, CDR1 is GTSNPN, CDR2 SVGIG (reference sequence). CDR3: CAWSMDRVGYTF. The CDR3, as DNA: TGTGCCTGGAGTATGGACAGGGTTGGCTACACCTTC.

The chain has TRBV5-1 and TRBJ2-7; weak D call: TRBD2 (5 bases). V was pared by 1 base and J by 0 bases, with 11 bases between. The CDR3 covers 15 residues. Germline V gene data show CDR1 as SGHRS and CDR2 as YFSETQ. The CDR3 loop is CASSLFEGYSYEQYF. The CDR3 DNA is TGCGCCAGCAGCTTGTTCGAGGGATACTCCTACGAGCAGTACTTC.

The CDR3 DNA is TGTGCCAGCAGCTTGGGGCGCGGGGGAAGCTCCTACAATGAGCAGTTCTTC. Amino acid sequence: CASSLGRGGSSYNEQFF. J is TRBJ2-1 and V is TRBV5-4, with TRBD2 matching 7 bases. This CDR3 region has 17 residues. V lost 0 bases to trimming and J lost 0 bases; unmatched junction nucleotides: 6. CDR1 and CDR2 (germline): SGHNT, YYREEE (reference sequence).

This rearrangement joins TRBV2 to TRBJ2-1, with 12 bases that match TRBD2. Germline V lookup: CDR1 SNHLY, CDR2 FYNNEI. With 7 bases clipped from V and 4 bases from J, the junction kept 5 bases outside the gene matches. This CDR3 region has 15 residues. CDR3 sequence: CASKTSGGDYNEQFF. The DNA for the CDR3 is TGTGCCAGCAAGACTAGCGGGGGTGATTACAATGAGCAGTTCTTC.

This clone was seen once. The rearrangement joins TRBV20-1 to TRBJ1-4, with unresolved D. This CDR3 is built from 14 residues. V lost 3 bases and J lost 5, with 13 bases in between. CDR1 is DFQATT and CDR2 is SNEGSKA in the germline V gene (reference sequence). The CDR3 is CSASSLLFNEKLFF. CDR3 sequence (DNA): TGCAGTGCTAGTAGCTTACTGTTCAATGAAAAACTGTTTTTT.

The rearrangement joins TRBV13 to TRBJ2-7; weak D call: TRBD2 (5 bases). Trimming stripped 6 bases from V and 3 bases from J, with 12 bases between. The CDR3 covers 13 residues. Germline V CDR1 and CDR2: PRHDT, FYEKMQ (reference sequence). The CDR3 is CASSPRAGYEQYF. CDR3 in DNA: TGTGCCAGCAGTCCGAGGGCGGGCTACGAGCAGTACTTC.

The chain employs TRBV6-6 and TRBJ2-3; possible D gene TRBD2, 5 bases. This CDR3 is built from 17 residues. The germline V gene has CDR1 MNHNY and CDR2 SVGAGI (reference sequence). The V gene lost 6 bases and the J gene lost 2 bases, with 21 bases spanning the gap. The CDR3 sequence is CASSRQTAGLNTDTQYF. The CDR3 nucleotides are TGTGCCAGCAGCCGACAAACCGCGGGCCTCAACACAGATACGCAGTATTTT.

In DNA form, the CDR3 reads TGTGCCTCTTGCGGGAGGGGAACTGGTGAGACCCAGTACTTC. This codes for CASCGRGTGETQYF. The gene calls are TRBV6-5 and TRBJ2-5, with 9 bases identical to TRBD2. CDR1 is MNHEY, CDR2 SVGAGI, per germline. The CDR3 is made up of 14 amino acids. V lost 11 bases to trimming and J lost 5 bases; unmatched junction nucleotides: 12.

DNA for the CDR3: TGTGCCAGCACCCGGACAGGGGAAGGCCTCGAAAAACTGTTTTTT. It encodes CASTRTGEGLEKLFF. The genes are TRBV2 and TRBJ1-4; 9 bases are a match to TRBD1. The ends lost 7 bases at V and 8 bases at J; junction bases unmatched: 11. CDR1 and CDR2 (germline): SNHLY, FYNNEI. This CDR3 is built from 15 residues.

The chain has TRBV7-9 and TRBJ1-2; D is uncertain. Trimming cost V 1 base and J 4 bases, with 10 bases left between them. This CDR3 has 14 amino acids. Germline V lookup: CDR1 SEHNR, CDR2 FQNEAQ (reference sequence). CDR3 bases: TGTGCCAGCAGCTTAGAAGAGGTCCTCTATGGCTACACCTTC. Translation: CASSLEEVLYGYTF.

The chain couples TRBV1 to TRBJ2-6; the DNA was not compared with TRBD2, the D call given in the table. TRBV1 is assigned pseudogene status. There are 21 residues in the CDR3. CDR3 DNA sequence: TGCACCAGCAGCCAAGGCGGGGGGGAAACTAAATACTTCTCTGGGGCCAACGTCCTGACTTTC. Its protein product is CTSSQGGGETKYFSGANVLTF.

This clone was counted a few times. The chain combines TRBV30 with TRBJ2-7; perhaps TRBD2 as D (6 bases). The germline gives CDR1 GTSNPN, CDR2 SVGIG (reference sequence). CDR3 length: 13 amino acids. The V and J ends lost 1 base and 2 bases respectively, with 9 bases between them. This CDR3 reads CAWSGGVTYEQYF. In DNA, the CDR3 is TGTGCCTGGAGTGGCGGGGTTACCTACGAGCAGTACTTC.

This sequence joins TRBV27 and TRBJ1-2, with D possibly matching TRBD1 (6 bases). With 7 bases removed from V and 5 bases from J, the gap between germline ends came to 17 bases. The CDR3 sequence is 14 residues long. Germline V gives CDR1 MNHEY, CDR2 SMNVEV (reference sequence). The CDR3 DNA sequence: TGTGCCAGCAAACCTACAGGGCCTCTATATGGCTACACCTTC. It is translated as CASKPTGPLYGYTF.

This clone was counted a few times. The DNA of the CDR3 is TGTGCCAGTAGGGAAACTAGCGTATACACCGGGGAGCTGTTTTTT. This translates into CASRETSVYTGELFF. The chain employs TRBV19 and TRBJ2-2, with 7 bases that match TRBD2. The CDR3 runs to 15 residues. Germline CDR1 reads LNHDA; CDR2 reads SQIVND (reference sequence). V was clipped by 6 bases and J by 3 bases; unmatched bases: 7.

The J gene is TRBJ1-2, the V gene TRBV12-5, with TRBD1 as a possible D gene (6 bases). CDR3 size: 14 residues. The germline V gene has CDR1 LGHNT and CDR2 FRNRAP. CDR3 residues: CGVLGGPGRYGYTF. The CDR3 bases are TGTGGAGTTCTCGGGGGGCCAGGGAGATATGGCTACACCTTC.

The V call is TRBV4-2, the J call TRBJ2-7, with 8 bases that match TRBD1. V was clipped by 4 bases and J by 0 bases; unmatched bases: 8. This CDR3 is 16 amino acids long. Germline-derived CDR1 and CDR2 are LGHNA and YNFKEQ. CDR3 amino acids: CASSPSGQASSYEQYF. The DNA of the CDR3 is TGTGCCAGCAGCCCCTCGGGACAGGCTAGCTCCTACGAGCAGTACTTC.

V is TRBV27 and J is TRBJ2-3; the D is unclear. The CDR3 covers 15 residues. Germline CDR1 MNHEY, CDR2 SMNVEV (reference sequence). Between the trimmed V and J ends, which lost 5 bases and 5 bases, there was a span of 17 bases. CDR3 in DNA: TGTGCCAGCAGTCACTCCGGGTCTACGGGAGATACGCAGTATTTT. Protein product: CASSHSGSTGDTQYF.

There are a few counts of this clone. DNA of the CDR3: TGTGCCAGCAGCTTAACAGGGTTGGACTACACCTTC. This encodes CASSLTGLDYTF. The chain employs TRBV5-6 and TRBJ1-2; possible D gene TRBD1, 6 bases. Germline values: CDR1 SGHDT, CDR2 YYEEEE. Trimming pared 2 bases from V and 10 bases from J, leaving 12 bases between. The CDR3 has 12 residues.

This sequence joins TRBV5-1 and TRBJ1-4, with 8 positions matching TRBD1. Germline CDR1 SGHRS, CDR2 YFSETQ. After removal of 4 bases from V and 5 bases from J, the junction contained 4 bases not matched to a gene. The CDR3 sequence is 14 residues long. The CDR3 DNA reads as TGCGCCAGCAGCGGGACAGGCGTGAATGAAAAACTGTTTTTT. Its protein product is CASSGTGVNEKLFF.

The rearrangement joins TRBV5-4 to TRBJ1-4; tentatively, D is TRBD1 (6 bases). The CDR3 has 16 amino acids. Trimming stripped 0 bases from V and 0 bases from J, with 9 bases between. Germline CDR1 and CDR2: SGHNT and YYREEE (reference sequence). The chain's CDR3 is CASSLGGGATNEKLFF. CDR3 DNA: TGTGCCAGCAGCTTGGGAGGGGGGGCAACTAATGAAAAACTGTTTTTT.